The 31 T cell receptor beta chains reported below all come from one sample, sequenced in a study of blood T cells in healthy people across ages. Through a sample-barcoded 5' primer and a J-beta primer mix, a second PCR was run for roughly 6 to 11 cycles. TCRdb processed the 5' RACE reads anew with MiXCR; each CDR3 protein has one entry. Of about 640,000 distinct CDR3 sequences in the sample, under 65% were seen once. The sample consisted of blood. The receptors were gathered from a man between 60 and 70 years old in good health.

A note on this clonotype: A read error may produce the germline difference seen at one junction end. The rearrangement uses TRBV20-1 and TRBJ1-4, with a possible D match to TRBD1 (6 bases). CDR3 length: 13 amino acids. Germline CDR1 is DFQATT and CDR2 is SNEGSKA (reference sequence). CDR3 coding DNA: TGCAGTACTAGGCGCCAGGGGTATGAAAAACTGTTTTTT. Protein: CSTRRQGYEKLFF.

J is TRBJ1-5 and V is TRBV10-3; D unclear. CDR1 is ENHRY and CDR2 is SYGVKD in the germline V gene. With 6 bases removed from V and 3 bases from J, the gap between germline ends came to 9 bases. The CDR3 extends over 13 amino acids. This CDR3 reads CAISVGINQPQHF. The CDR3, as DNA: TGTGCCATCAGCGTGGGTATCAATCAGCCCCAGCATTTT.

This clonotype was seen once. This chain uses TRBV6-5 with TRBJ2-7; possible D gene TRBD2, 5 bases. V gave up 6 bases and J gave up 2 bases, with 14 bases separating them. Germline V gene sequence: CDR1 MNHEY, CDR2 SVGAGI. This CDR3 has 14 residues. CDR3 sequence reads: CASRRPGGTYEQYF. The DNA of the CDR3 is TGTGCCAGCAGGAGACCTGGAGGCACCTACGAGCAGTACTTC.

V and J are TRBV7-2 and TRBJ1-1, with D hard to call. CDR3 length: 13 residues. The V and J ends lost 8 bases and 2 bases respectively, with 12 bases between them. Germline lookup yields CDR1 SGHTA and CDR2 FQGNSA. Here the CDR3 DNA reads TGTGCCAGCGGCAGCAGAGCAAACACTGAAGCTTTCTTT. Residues: CASGSRANTEAFF. Full variable domain (outside the CDR3, taken from reference TRBV7-2 and TRBJ1-1): GAGVSQSPSNKVTEKGKDVELRCDPISGHTALYWYRQSLGQGLEFLIYFQGNSAPDKSGLPSDRFSAERTGGSVSTLTIQRTQQEDSAVYLCASGSRANTEAFFGQGTRLTVV.

The chain is built from TRBV29-1 and TRBJ2-7; D not resolved. The V and J ends lost 4 bases and 9 bases respectively, with 13 bases between them. The CDR3 consists of 11 residues. The germline gives CDR1 SQVTM, CDR2 ANQGSEA. As DNA, the CDR3 is TGCAGCGTTGTTCTTCGAAACGGGCAGTACTTC. This encodes CSVVLRNGQYF.

This rearrangement joins TRBV2 to TRBJ2-5, with D possibly TRBD1 on 6 matching bases. CDR1 is SNHLY and CDR2 is FYNNEI in the germline V gene. The CDR3 runs to 13 residues. Trimming left V 6 bases short and J 3 bases short, with 11 bases between. The CDR3 DNA reads TGTGCCAGCAGGAGCAGGGGAAAAGAGACCCAGTACTTC. Translated: CASRSRGKETQYF.

The chain is built from TRBV29-1 and TRBJ2-2; TRBD2 matches 12 bases. J lost 4 bases, V lost 6 bases, and 6 bases had no gene match. CDR3 length: 15 amino acids. Germline loops: CDR1 SQVTM, CDR2 ANQGSEA. The CDR3: CSVSTSGGRTGELFF. The CDR3 region has the DNA TGCAGCGTATCGACTAGCGGGGGCCGCACCGGGGAGCTGTTTTTT.

V is TRBV20-1 and J is TRBJ2-1; D ambiguous. CDR3 size: 12 residues. CDR1 is DFQATT, CDR2 SNEGSKA, per germline (reference sequence). V lost 5 bases and J 5 bases, leaving 10 bases between the germline ends. CDR3 sequence (DNA): TGCAGTGCTCCCCGAACGGACAATGAGCAGTTCTTC. Translating it yields CSAPRTDNEQFF.

Only a few counts were recorded for this clonotype. V and J are TRBV23-1 and TRBJ2-1, with 7 positions matching TRBD2. TRBV23-1 is noted as an ORF with a role that remains uncertain. This CDR3 has 15 residues. Trimming removed 1 base from V and 8 bases from J; junction bases left unmatched: 8. Here the CDR3 DNA reads TGCGCCAGCAGTCAATGGAGCGGGGCCCAAGATGAGCAGTTCTTC. It yields the protein CASSQWSGAQDEQFF.

This clonotype was picked up a small number of times. The V call is TRBV12-3 or TRBV12-4, the J call TRBJ1-1; weak D call: TRBD1 (5 bases). With 4 bases removed from V and 1 base from J, the gap between germline ends came to 10 bases. CDR3 length: 14 residues. CDR3: CASSSGTANTEAFF. The CDR3 DNA is TGTGCCAGCAGTTCCGGGACCGCGAACACTGAAGCTTTCTTT.

This clonotype came up a few times. J is TRBJ1-2 and V is TRBV14, with TRBD1 as a possible D gene (6 bases). Germline values: CDR1 SGHDN, CDR2 FVKESK. Trimming removed 4 bases at V and 4 bases at J, with 19 bases between. The CDR3 consists of 16 residues. In DNA, the CDR3 is TGTGCCAGCAGCCGAAGGGGGGAGGGGATGACCTATGGCTACACCTTC. Its translation: CASSRRGEGMTYGYTF.

This clonotype was seen a handful of times. The chain is built from TRBV25-1 and TRBJ2-5; D could derive from TRBD1 or TRBD2 (5 bases each). The germline V and J ends were trimmed by 8 bases and 0 bases, with 16 bases remaining between them. The CDR3 totals 15 residues. The germline V gene has CDR1 MGHDK and CDR2 SYGVNS. The CDR3 sequence: CASGTYRRYQETQYF. DNA of the CDR3: TGTGCCAGCGGGACGTACCGGAGATACCAAGAGACCCAGTACTTC.

The genes are TRBV7-2 and TRBJ2-5; D remains ambiguous. Trimming pared 4 bases from V and 2 bases from J, leaving 11 bases between. Germline V lookup: CDR1 SGHTA, CDR2 FQGNSA. This CDR3 contains 14 residues. CDR3 DNA sequence: TGTGCCAGCAGCTCTTCATCTTGGCAAGAGACCCAGTACTTC. Translation: CASSSSSWQETQYF.

This clonotype was observed a handful of times. The chain couples TRBV20-1 to TRBJ2-5; a possible D gene is TRBD1 (6 bases). This CDR3 has 12 residues. Trimming removed 3 bases at V and 4 bases at J, with 9 bases between. CDR1 is DFQATT and CDR2 is SNEGSKA in the germline V gene (reference sequence). The CDR3 reads CSARIRGETQYF. The CDR3 nucleotides are TGCAGTGCTAGGATCAGGGGAGAGACCCAGTACTTC.

V is TRBV12-5 and J is TRBJ2-5, with a possible D match to TRBD2 (6 bases). Germline V gene sequence: CDR1 LGHNT, CDR2 FRNRAP. Trimming stripped 0 bases from V and 1 base from J, with 9 bases between. The CDR3 extends over 15 amino acids. In DNA, the CDR3 is TGTGCTAGTGGTTTGGTACGGGAGTTCCAAGAGACCCAGTACTTC. As protein: CASGLVREFQETQYF.

The chain is built from TRBV10-3 and TRBJ2-2; D possibly uses TRBD1 or TRBD2 (6 bases each). Germline V gives CDR1 ENHRY, CDR2 SYGVKD. The CDR3 has 15 residues. Trimming removed 2 bases at V and 4 bases at J, with 11 bases between. The CDR3 DNA is TGTGCCATCAGTGAGCGGGGGCCCCCCACCGGGGAGCTGTTTTTT. Translated: CAISERGPPTGELFF.

The gene calls are TRBV7-8 and TRBJ2-2; 7 bases fit TRBD1. CDR1 and CDR2 from the germline V gene are SGHVS and FQNEAQ. CDR3 size: 13 residues. V shed 8 bases and J 2 bases; nucleotides not matched to a gene: 2. CDR3 sequence (DNA): TGTGCCAGCCGACAGGGTAACACCGGGGAGCTGTTTTTT. It yields the protein CASRQGNTGELFF.

In this sample, this clonotype turned up a few times. The gene calls are TRBV7-2 and TRBJ2-5; TRBD1 aligns across 8 bases. From germline, CDR1 is SGHTA and CDR2 FQGNSA. This CDR3 has 13 amino acids. V was pared by 5 bases and J by 5 bases, with 4 bases of the junction left unmatched. The CDR3 region is CASSIRQGETQYF. Written as DNA, the CDR3 is TGTGCCAGCAGCATCAGACAGGGGGAGACCCAGTACTTC.

There are a few counts of this clonotype. The V and J genes are TRBV27 and TRBJ2-7; D call uncertain. The germline V gene has CDR1 MNHEY and CDR2 SMNVEV (reference sequence). The CDR3 loop spans 15 amino acids. Trimming pared 1 base from V and 0 bases from J, leaving 10 bases between. This chain's CDR3 is CASSLYLGSSYEQYF. The CDR3 DNA reads as TGTGCCAGCAGTTTATATCTCGGCAGCTCCTACGAGCAGTACTTC.

This chain joins TRBV5-1 and TRBJ1-1; weak D call: TRBD1 (5 bases). The CDR3 totals 16 residues. The germline V gene has CDR1 SGHRS and CDR2 YFSETQ. Trimming removed 0 bases from V and 4 bases from J, with 16 bases in between. CDR3: CASSLGPLQGGTEAFF. The CDR3 bases are TGCGCCAGCAGCTTGGGCCCCCTGCAGGGCGGCACTGAAGCTTTCTTT. The whole variable domain, filled in from reference TRBV5-1 and TRBJ1-1, reads KAGVTQTPRYLIKTRGQQVTLSCSPISGHRSVSWYQQTPGQGLQFLFEYFSETQRNKGNFPGRFSGRQFSNSRSEMNVSTLELGDSALYLCASSLGPLQGGTEAFFGQGTRLTVV.

The chain couples TRBV12-5 to TRBJ2-1; D not certain. There are 12 residues in the CDR3. Per the germline V gene, CDR1 is LGHNT and CDR2 is FRNRAP. V was pared by 6 bases and J by 7 bases, with 10 bases between. The CDR3 loop is CASGLGLNEQFF. DNA for the CDR3: TGTGCTAGTGGCTTAGGTCTGAATGAGCAGTTCTTC.

This chain connects TRBV29-1 to TRBJ2-1; maybe TRBD2 (5 bases). The CDR3 sequence is 16 residues long. Germline V CDR1 and CDR2: SQVTM, ANQGSEA. V dropped 5 bases and J dropped 0 bases, with 17 bases sitting between them. CDR3 DNA sequence: TGCAGCGTTCGCCTCGAGGGCGTCGGCTCCTACAATGAGCAGTTCTTC. Amino acids: CSVRLEGVGSYNEQFF.

This clonotype was observed a handful of times. J is TRBJ2-5 and V is TRBV28; TRBD2 might be the D (6 bases). CDR1 and CDR2 from the germline V gene are MDHEN and SYDVKM. Trimming removed 5 bases from V and 5 bases from J, with 15 bases in between. The length of the CDR3 is 14 residues. This CDR3 reads CASSTPGTSETQYF. The CDR3 coding sequence is TGTGCCAGCAGTACTCCCGGGACTTCCGAGACCCAGTACTTC.

V and J are TRBV7-7 and TRBJ2-5; TRBD1 might be the D (5 bases). This CDR3 is 16 amino acids long. Per germline, CDR1 SSHAT and CDR2 FNYEAQ (reference sequence). V was cut by 5 bases and J by 2 bases, with 18 bases left in between. CDR3 region: CASSPAGRGKQETQYF. CDR3 in DNA: TGTGCCAGCAGCCCAGCCGGTAGGGGCAAGCAAGAGACCCAGTACTTC.

The rearrangement links TRBV29-1 to TRBJ2-5; D ambiguous. CDR1 and CDR2 (germline): SQVTM, ANQGSEA. This CDR3 comprises 12 residues. Trimming shortened V by 0 bases and J by 9 bases, and 11 bases separated the two germline ends. DNA of the CDR3: TGCAGCGTTGAAGACTCGGGTGGACCCCAGTACTTC. Protein: CSVEDSGGPQYF.

A few counts support this clonotype. This chain uses TRBV20-1 with TRBJ1-2; possibly TRBD1 for D (6 bases). V was pared by 5 bases and J by 2 bases, with 15 bases between. Germline CDR1 and CDR2: DFQATT and SNEGSKA (reference sequence). The length of the CDR3 is 14 residues. The CDR3 nucleotides are TGCAGTGCTCCTCCCGGGGGGCAGAACTATGGCTACACCTTC. This encodes CSAPPGGQNYGYTF.

The CDR3 loop is CASSLGVAGYTF. The CDR3 nucleotides are TGTGCCAGCAGTTTAGGGGTAGCTGGCTACACCTTC. The chain uses TRBV12-3 or TRBV12-4 and TRBJ1-2; D call uncertain. Trimming removed 1 base from V and 7 bases from J, with 7 bases in between. The CDR3 loop spans 12 amino acids.

This clonotype was counted a few times. The chain couples TRBV24-1 to TRBJ2-6; tentatively, D is TRBD2 (6 bases). CDR3 length: 16 amino acids. V was clipped by 7 bases and J by 3 bases, with 15 bases between them. CDR1 and CDR2 from the germline V gene are KGHDR and SFDVKD. In DNA, the CDR3 is TGTGCCACCAGGCGGGAATCGTTATGTGGGGCCAACGTCCTGACTTTC. This encodes CATRRESLCGANVLTF.

The CDR3 reads CASSQDPGRNSPLHF. The CDR3 coding sequence is TGTGCCAGCAGCCAAGATCCGGGCAGAAATTCACCCCTCCACTTT. V is TRBV14 and J is TRBJ1-6; D remains unclear. V lost 0 bases to trimming and J lost 7 bases, with 10 bases between them. Germline-derived CDR1 and CDR2 are SGHDN and FVKESK. This CDR3 region has 15 residues.

This clonotype was seen once. Since a much larger clone is just one base distant, this may be a read error. The V call is TRBV12-3 or TRBV12-4, the J call TRBJ2-1, with 7 bases lining up with TRBD1. With 4 bases clipped from V and 12 bases from J, the junction kept 12 bases outside the gene matches. The CDR3 is 14 amino acids. The CDR3 sequence is CASSSVGGSRGQFF. CDR3 nucleotides: TGTGCCAGCAGTTCAGTAGGGGGCTCCAGGGGGCAGTTCTTC.

This clonotype has more than one count but fewer than ten. The rearrangement uses TRBV5-1 and TRBJ2-1, with D unclear. The V gene lost 0 bases and the J gene lost 7 bases, with 8 bases spanning the gap. Germline CDR1 and CDR2: SGHRS and YFSETQ. There are 13 residues in the CDR3. The CDR3 nucleotides read TGCGCCAGCAGCTTGGAAGCCGAAAATGAGCAGTTCTTC. Amino acids: CASSLEAENEQFF.